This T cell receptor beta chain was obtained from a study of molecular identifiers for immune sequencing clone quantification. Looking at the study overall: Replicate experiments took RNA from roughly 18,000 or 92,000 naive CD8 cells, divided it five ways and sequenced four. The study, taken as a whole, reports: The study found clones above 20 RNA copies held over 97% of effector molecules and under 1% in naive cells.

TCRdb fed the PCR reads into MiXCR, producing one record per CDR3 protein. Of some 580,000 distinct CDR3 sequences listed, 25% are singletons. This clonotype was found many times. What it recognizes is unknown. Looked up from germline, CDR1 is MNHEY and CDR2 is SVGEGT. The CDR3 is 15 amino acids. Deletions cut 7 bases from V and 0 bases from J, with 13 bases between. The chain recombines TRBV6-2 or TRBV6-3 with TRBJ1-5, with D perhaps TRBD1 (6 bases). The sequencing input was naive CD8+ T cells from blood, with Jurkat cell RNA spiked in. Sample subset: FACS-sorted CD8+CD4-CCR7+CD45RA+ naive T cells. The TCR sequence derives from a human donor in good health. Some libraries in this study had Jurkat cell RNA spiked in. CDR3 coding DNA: TGTGCCAGCACCCCGACAGGAAATAGCAATCAGCCCCAGCATTTT. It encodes CASTPTGNSNQPQHF.